This TCR beta chain was profiled in a study of spatial heterogeneity in lung cancer. Via MiXCR, TCRdb re-called the 5' RACE reads, giving one row per CDR3 protein. The sample holds roughly 7,400 distinct CDR3 sequences; around 2.9% are singletons and the top ten take 20% to 25%. This CDR3 spans 17 amino acids. Germline CDR1 reads SGHAT; CDR2 reads FQNNGV. With V trimmed by 4 bases and J by 5 bases, 8 bases remained unmatched. The study, taken as a whole, reports: Higher tumor mutation counts went along with higher counts of expanded intratumoral alpha and beta TCRs.

This clonotype was counted between two and nine times. The antigen is not known. Time point meaning: sample taken at primary tumor resection. This chain joins TRBV11-2 and TRBJ2-1; 13 nucleotides align to TRBD2. The sequence was obtained from a male donor with early-stage non-small cell lung cancer. Sequences were derived from lung tumor tissue, sampled at surgery. CDR3 nucleotide sequence: TGTGCCAGCAGCTCTCCGACTAGCGGGGGGTCCAACAATGAGCAGTTCTTC. This codes for CASSSPTSGGSNNEQFF.